A single sample gave rise to the 18 T cell receptor beta chains below, sequenced in a study of shared clonotypes between healthy human individuals. Sequencing used immunoSEQ multiplex PCR; TCRdb keeps in-frame clones, though not all of them. There are 2,500,000 or so clones in the sample; more than 90% occur only once, and about 0.13% lies in the top ten. The source material was naive CD4+ T cells sorted from blood. Subset of the sample: CD45RA+ positively selected. These receptors came from a man between 18 and 35 years old in good health.

The rearrangement links TRBV5-1 to TRBJ2-5; 7 positions match TRBD1. J was trimmed by 1 base and V by 4 bases; bases with no gene match: 10. Germline-derived CDR1 and CDR2 are SGHRS and YFSETQ. The CDR3 runs 16 residues. CDR3 in amino acids: CASSIQRTGAQETQYF. As DNA, the CDR3 is TGCGCCAGCAGCATACAACGGACAGGTGCCCAAGAGACCCAGTACTTC.

The CDR3 DNA reads as TGCGCCAGCAGACCAGGGACAGGGTTCGAGGAGTTCTTC. Encoded protein: CASRPGTGFEEFF. The chain carries TRBV5-1 and TRBJ2-1; 9 bases map to TRBD1. V shed 5 bases and J 14 bases; nucleotides not matched to a gene: 11. CDR1 and CDR2 from the germline V gene are SGHRS and YFSETQ. The CDR3 extends over 13 amino acids.

This chain joins TRBV14 and TRBJ2-1; 8 bases align to TRBD1. Germline V CDR1 and CDR2: SGHDN, FVKESK. Unmatched junction bases numbered 8, after V lost 1 base and J lost 6 bases. CDR3 length equals 16 residues. Here the CDR3 DNA reads TGTGCCAGCAGCCAAGTTCAGGGGGCAATTCTCAATGAGCAGTTCTTC. This gives the protein CASSQVQGAILNEQFF.

The rearrangement joins TRBV2 to TRBJ2-7; TRBD1 matches at 8 bases. The junction had 4 bases not matched to a gene; V was cut back by 1 base and J by 2 bases. The CDR3 is 15 amino acids. The germline V gene encodes CDR1 SNHLY and CDR2 FYNNEI. The CDR3 region has the DNA TGTGCCAGCAGTGAAGGGCAGGGGGCAACCTACGAGCAGTACTTC. Translation gives CASSEGQGATYEQYF.

This chain links TRBV7-8 with TRBJ2-3; a weak D match, TRBD1 (6 bases). The length of the CDR3 is 14 residues. The germline V gene has CDR1 SGHVS and CDR2 FQNEAQ. The V gene lost 6 bases and the J gene lost 4 bases, with 14 bases spanning the gap. This CDR3 is CASRGNRAPDTQYF. CDR3 bases: TGTGCCAGCAGGGGGAACAGGGCGCCAGATACGCAGTATTTT.

This clone came up once. The same CDR3 arises from other DNA sequences in this sample as well. This chain joins TRBV5-4 and TRBJ2-7; D is tentatively TRBD1 or TRBD2 (5 bases each). Germline loops: CDR1 SGHNT, CDR2 YYREEE (reference sequence). The CDR3 has 12 amino acids. V lost 1 base, J lost 5 bases, and 7 bases lay in between. The CDR3, as DNA: TGTGCCAGCAGCTTGAGAGGGGACGAGCAGTACTTC. Protein sequence: CASSLRGDEQYF.

This rearrangement joins TRBV28 to TRBJ1-6; 10 positions match TRBD1. In germline, CDR1 is MDHEN, CDR2 SYDVKM. Losses at the gene ends were 6 bases for V and 6 bases for J; bases not matched to a gene: 17. The CDR3 extends over 19 amino acids. The CDR3 spells CASRPRGTGESYGNSPLHF. CDR3 sequence (DNA): TGTGCCAGCAGGCCCCGGGGGACAGGGGAGAGCTATGGTAATTCACCCCTCCACTTT.

The rearrangement joins TRBV7-2 to TRBJ2-3; the match to TRBD2 covers 8 bases. Germline V CDR1 and CDR2: SGHTA, FQGNSA. V dropped 8 bases and J dropped 2; count of bases not matched to a gene: 6. The CDR3 extends over 14 amino acids. CDR3 loop: CASRGGLHTDTQYF. The CDR3 nucleotides are TGTGCCAGCCGGGGGGGACTCCACACAGATACGCAGTATTTT.

This clone was seen only once. This CDR3 is also generated by other DNA sequences in the sample. The V gene is TRBV6-1, the J gene TRBJ2-2, with 7 bases fitting TRBD1. V was clipped by 1 base and J by 6 bases; unmatched bases: 2. CDR1 and CDR2 (germline): MNHNS, SASEGT. The CDR3 is 14 residues long. The CDR3 reads CASSEGQGAGELFF. The CDR3 DNA sequence: TGTGCCAGCAGTGAAGGACAGGGAGCCGGGGAGCTGTTTTTT.

The sample holds one count of this clone. This CDR3 is CASTTTGNTGELFF. DNA of the CDR3: TGTGCCAGCACCACGACAGGGAACACCGGGGAGCTGTTTTTT. This chain joins TRBV7-2 and TRBJ2-2, with D possibly being TRBD1 (6 bases). Germline V gene sequence: CDR1 SGHTA, CDR2 FQGNSA. V was pared by 7 bases and J by 1 base, with 10 bases between. The CDR3 totals 14 residues.

The chain is built from TRBV2 and TRBJ1-1; D call uncertain. Germline values: CDR1 SNHLY, CDR2 FYNNEI. V gave up 4 bases and J gave up 6 bases, with 21 bases separating them. The CDR3 spans 16 residues. The CDR3 nucleotides are TGTGCCAGCAGTGTGTCAAAAGGGCGCGGGTCTTCTGAAGCTTTCTTT. Its protein product is CASSVSKGRGSSEAFF.

The chain recombines TRBV5-1 with TRBJ2-1; D gene ambiguous. The CDR3 totals 15 residues. V was shortened by 4 bases and J by 6 bases, with 17 bases between the two germline ends. CDR1 SGHRS and CDR2 YFSETQ come from the germline V gene. Here the CDR3 reads CASSPASNMPNEQFF. The DNA of the CDR3 is TGCGCCAGCAGCCCGGCTTCGAATATGCCCAATGAGCAGTTCTTC.

V is TRBV30 and J is TRBJ1-2; 7 positions match TRBD1. Germline V CDR1 and CDR2: GTSNPN, SVGIG (reference sequence). The CDR3 has 15 amino acids. Trimming cost V 3 bases and J 0 bases; bases outside gene matches: 7. The DNA for the CDR3 is TGTGCCTGGAGGGGACAGAGCTCCACTAACTATGGCTACACCTTC. As protein: CAWRGQSSTNYGYTF.

This rearrangement joins TRBV10-3 to TRBJ2-1; no reliable D call. The CDR3 totals 12 residues. The V and J ends lost 5 bases and 4 bases respectively, with 6 bases between them. Looked up from germline, CDR1 is ENHRY and CDR2 is SYGVKD. In DNA form, the CDR3 reads TGTGCCATCAGTCAAGTTTACAATGAGCAGTTCTTC. It codes for CAISQVYNEQFF.

The rearrangement links TRBV5-1 to TRBJ1-5; D is unresolved. Germline CDR1 SGHRS, CDR2 YFSETQ. The germline V and J ends were trimmed by 4 bases and 3 bases, with 8 bases remaining between them. CDR3 size: 13 residues. Here the CDR3 reads CASSPGINQPQHF. As DNA, the CDR3 is TGCGCCAGCAGCCCTGGGATCAATCAGCCCCAGCATTTT.

J is TRBJ1-5 and V is TRBV6-6; D ambiguous. The germline V and J ends were trimmed by 5 bases and 4 bases, with 9 bases remaining between them. This CDR3 is 13 amino acids long. Germline loops: CDR1 MNHNY, CDR2 SVGAGI (reference sequence). The DNA for the CDR3 is TGTGCCAGCAGTCGCGAGCGGAATCAGCCCCAGCATTTT. Residues: CASSRERNQPQHF.

This clone was seen a handful of times. This chain uses TRBV5-6 with TRBJ1-1, with a tentative D call TRBD1 (5 bases). Germline V lookup: CDR1 SGHDT, CDR2 YYEEEE. The V and J ends lost 2 bases and 0 bases respectively, with 8 bases between them. The CDR3 consists of 14 residues. The CDR3 coding sequence is TGTGCCAGCAGCTTTCAGGGAATGAACACTGAAGCTTTCTTT. This gives the protein CASSFQGMNTEAFF.

The rearrangement joins TRBV6-1 to TRBJ1-1; D is undetermined. The germline gives CDR1 MNHNS, CDR2 SASEGT. V was clipped by 7 bases and J by 0 bases, with 15 bases between them. The CDR3 has 15 residues. CDR3 sequence: CASTTWGVMNTEAFF. CDR3 bases: TGTGCCAGCACGACCTGGGGAGTCATGAACACTGAAGCTTTCTTT.